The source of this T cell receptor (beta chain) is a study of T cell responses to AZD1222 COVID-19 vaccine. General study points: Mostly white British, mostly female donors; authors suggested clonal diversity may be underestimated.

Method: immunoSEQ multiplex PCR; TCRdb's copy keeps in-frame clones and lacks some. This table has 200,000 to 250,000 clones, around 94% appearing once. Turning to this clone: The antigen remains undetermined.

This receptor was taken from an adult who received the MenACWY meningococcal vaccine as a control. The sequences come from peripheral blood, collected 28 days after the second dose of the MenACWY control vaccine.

CDR3 in amino acids: CASSIDWRGNQPQHF. The CDR3 DNA sequence: TGTGCCAGTAGTATAGATTGGAGGGGCAATCAGCCCCAGCATTTT. The chain is built from TRBV19 and TRBJ1-5, with D unresolved. Deletions cut 0 bases from V and 2 bases from J, with 8 bases between. Germline V gene lookup returns CDR1 LNHDA and CDR2 SQIVND (reference sequence). The CDR3 sequence is 15 residues long.